This T cell receptor (beta chain) was obtained from a study of patients and donors after allogeneic stem cell transplantation. The CDR3 sequence is 18 residues long. Each CDR3 protein gets one entry after TCRdb re-called the RT-PCR reads with MiXCR. Of more than 850,000 distinct CDR3 sequences listed, 18% are singletons. Sequenced sample: blood, either unsorted or a sorted T cell fraction (not recorded which). The chain carries TRBV21-1 and TRBJ2-5; TRBD2, as called in the table, went unchecked against the DNA. TRBV21-1 is a pseudogene segment. The TCR was taken from a human donor who was either an allogeneic HSCT recipient or a stem cell or donor lymphocyte infusion donor (not recorded which). It is not recorded whose cells these are; they may come from a transplant donor. The CDR3 nucleotides are TGTGCCAGCAGCAAAGAAGGGAGGAGCGGGGGGGTTCAAGAGACCCAGTACTTC. Amino acids: CASSKEGRSGGVQETQYF.